This passage covers 25 T cell receptor beta chains from one sample sequenced in a study of early T cells in non-severe SARS-CoV-2 infection. TCRdb called the 5' RACE reads again in MiXCR, with one record for every CDR3 protein. This sample has some 53,000 distinct CDR3 sequences, with 8% found just once. Source material: whole blood. Receptors were obtained from an adult who was a healthcare worker with PCR-confirmed SARS-CoV-2 infection or an uninfected control (not recorded which).

This clonotype was counted at least ten times. The V gene is TRBV6-5, the J gene TRBJ1-1; no definite D call. This CDR3 is built from 14 residues. V gave up 7 bases and J gave up 1 base, with 13 bases separating them. Germline V gene data show CDR1 as MNHEY and CDR2 as SVGAGI. CDR3 loop: CASTFYRGNTEAFF. CDR3 bases: TGTGCCAGCACTTTTTATCGGGGGAACACTGAAGCTTTCTTT.

This clonotype was seen a few times. The chain joins TRBV9 to TRBJ2-5; D might be TRBD1 (5 bases). The ends were cut back, 4 bases at V and 5 bases at J, with 15 bases in the middle. Germline-derived CDR1 and CDR2 are SGDLS and YYNGEE. The CDR3 loop spans 14 amino acids. This chain's CDR3 is CASSPTERPETQYF. The CDR3 DNA is TGTGCCAGCAGCCCGACAGAACGACCTGAGACCCAGTACTTC.

This chain's CDR3 is CASSGRGAADTQYF. The CDR3 bases are TGTGCCAGCAGCGGGAGAGGGGCGGCAGATACGCAGTATTTT. V is TRBV7-8 and J is TRBJ2-3; D is perhaps TRBD1 or TRBD2 (5 bases each). The V and J ends lost 5 bases and 4 bases respectively, with 13 bases between them. Germline V gene data show CDR1 as SGHVS and CDR2 as FQNEAQ. This CDR3 region has 14 residues.

The chain carries TRBV19 and TRBJ1-3; D unclear. Per the germline V gene, CDR1 is LNHDA and CDR2 is SQIVND (reference sequence). V lost 5 bases, J lost 0 bases, and 5 bases lay in between. This CDR3 is 13 amino acids long. The CDR3 DNA reads as TGTGCCAGTAGTCTGCCCTCTGGAAACACCATATATTTT. Translating gives CASSLPSGNTIYF. Full variable domain (rest looked up from reference TRBV19 and TRBJ1-3): DGGITQSPKYLFRKEGQNVTLSCEQNLNHDAMYWYRQDPGQGLRLIYYSQIVNDFQKGDIAEGYSVSREKKESFPLTVTSAQKNPTAFYLCASSLPSGNTIYFGEGSWLTVV.

This clonotype has a handful of counts. V usage is TRBV12-3 or TRBV12-4 and J usage is TRBJ2-3; 10 bases align to TRBD2. V gave up 3 bases and J gave up 0 bases; unmatched junction bases: 6. The CDR3 covers 17 residues. CDR3 nucleotides: TGTGCCAGCAGTTTTCAGGCTAGCGGGGGAAGCACAGATACGCAGTATTTT. Translation: CASSFQASGGSTDTQYF.

The chain couples TRBV30 to TRBJ2-7, with TRBD1 as a possible D gene (5 bases). This CDR3 region has 13 residues. From germline, CDR1 is GTSNPN and CDR2 SVGIG (reference sequence). Deletions cut 2 bases from V and 3 bases from J, with 11 bases between. CDR3 loop: CAWSRDSHYEQYF. The CDR3 DNA follows: TGTGCCTGGAGTCGCGACAGTCACTACGAGCAGTACTTC.

This clonotype was seen repeatedly, ten times or more. The chain is built from TRBV2 and TRBJ2-1, with 7 bases identical to TRBD2. The CDR3 is 15 residues long. Losses at the gene ends were 7 bases for V and 4 bases for J; bases not matched to a gene: 10. Germline loops: CDR1 SNHLY, CDR2 FYNNEI. The CDR3 nucleotides are TGTGCCAGCATTGCCGGTCTAGCGGCTTACAATGAGCAGTTCTTC. Its translation: CASIAGLAAYNEQFF. The whole variable domain, remainder taken from reference TRBV2 and TRBJ2-1, is EPEVTQTPSHQVTQMGQEVILRCVPISNHLYFYWYRQILGQKVEFLVSFYNNEISEKSEIFDDQFSVERPDGSNFTLKIRSTKLEDSAMYFCASIAGLAAYNEQFFGPGTRLTVL.

This clonotype has ten or more counts. The chain recombines TRBV18 with TRBJ2-1; D ambiguous. The V and J ends lost 6 bases and 2 bases respectively, with 8 bases between them. The CDR3 runs to 13 residues. CDR1 and CDR2 (germline): KGHSH, LQKENI. In DNA form, the CDR3 reads TGTGCCAGCTCGCTTGGCGCCTACAATGAGCAGTTCTTC. It translates to CASSLGAYNEQFF. The full variable domain, completed using reference TRBV18 and TRBJ2-1, is NAGVMQNPRHLVRRRGQEARLRCSPMKGHSHVYWYRQLPEEGLKFMVYLQKENIIDESGMPKERFSAEFPKEGPSILRIQQVVRGDSAAYFCASSLGAYNEQFFGPGTRLTVL.

This clonotype has a count of ten or more. This chain links TRBV20-1 with TRBJ2-1; 10 nucleotides match TRBD2. Germline V gene data show CDR1 as DFQATT and CDR2 as SNEGSKA (reference sequence). J gave up 3 bases and V 6 bases, and 8 bases lay outside the gene matches. The CDR3 spans 15 residues. CDR3 residues: CSANPGLAFYNEQFF. The CDR3 bases are TGCAGTGCGAATCCGGGACTAGCGTTCTACAATGAGCAGTTCTTC.

The chain recombines TRBV7-6 with TRBJ1-5, with a possible D match to TRBD1 (5 bases). The CDR3 extends over 14 amino acids. Germline CDR1 and CDR2: SGHVS and FNYEAQ. V shed 2 bases and J shed 6 bases, with 11 bases lying between them. CDR3 bases: TGTGCCAGCAGCTTATTTGGGACTACTCAGCCCCAGCATTTT. The encoded protein is CASSLFGTTQPQHF.

In this sample, this clonotype turned up a few times. The rearrangement links TRBV12-3 or TRBV12-4 to TRBJ2-1, with D unclear. This CDR3 is 11 amino acids long. Between the trimmed V and J ends, which lost 7 bases and 7 bases, there was a span of 8 bases. The CDR3, as DNA: TGTGCCAGCATCTTGGGGAATGAGCAGTTCTTC. This sequence encodes CASILGNEQFF.

This clonotype was picked up a small number of times. The V call is TRBV14, the J call TRBJ1-1; weak D call: TRBD1 (5 bases). Germline V gives CDR1 SGHDN, CDR2 FVKESK. V lost 5 bases and J 6 bases, leaving 19 bases between the germline ends. The CDR3 sequence is 15 residues long. The CDR3 region has the DNA TGTGCCAGCAGCTGGACACAGGTATCAGGCGCTGAAGCTTTCTTT. Protein: CASSWTQVSGAEAFF.

The genes are TRBV2 and TRBJ1-1; D call uncertain. V lost 6 bases, J lost 6 bases, and 11 bases lay in between. The CDR3 has 12 residues. Germline V gene lookup returns CDR1 SNHLY and CDR2 FYNNEI. The CDR3 DNA is TGTGCCAGCAGCCTGCCGGTGCCTGAAGCTTTCTTT. As protein: CASSLPVPEAFF.

This clonotype was picked up many times. V and J are TRBV30 and TRBJ1-1; 7 bases fit TRBD1. Germline V gives CDR1 GTSNPN, CDR2 SVGIG (reference sequence). The trim removed 3 bases at V and 7 bases at J, leaving 2 bases unmatched. The CDR3 is made up of 11 amino acids. The CDR3 nucleotides read TGTGCCTGGAGCAGGGACAGTGAAGCTTTCTTT. Protein: CAWSRDSEAFF. Complete variable domain (other parts from reference TRBV30 and TRBJ1-1): SQTIHQWPATLVQPVGSPLSLECTVEGTSNPNLYWYRQAAGRGLQLLFYSVGIGQISSEVPQNLSASRPQDRQFILSSKKLLLSDSGFYLCAWSRDSEAFFGQGTRLTVV.

The chain is built from TRBV27 and TRBJ2-7, with TRBD2 matching 12 bases. V shed 5 bases and J 3 bases; nucleotides not matched to a gene: 5. The CDR3 runs 15 residues. The V gene's germline CDR1 is MNHEY and CDR2 SMNVEV (reference sequence). The CDR3 bases are TGTGCCAGCAGTGAGGGACTAGCGGGTGGCTACGAGCAGTACTTC. It codes for CASSEGLAGGYEQYF.

This clonotype was counted a few times. This chain joins TRBV2 and TRBJ2-2, with D unclear. This CDR3 is built from 13 residues. V was trimmed by 4 bases and J by 4 bases, leaving 7 bases between them. CDR1 SNHLY and CDR2 FYNNEI come from the germline V gene. CDR3 protein: CASSATVTGELFF. CDR3 in DNA: TGTGCCAGCAGTGCGACCGTCACCGGGGAGCTGTTTTTT.

In this sample, this clonotype turned up a few times. The V call is TRBV20-1, the J call TRBJ2-7; 7 bases are a match to TRBD2. Germline V gives CDR1 DFQATT, CDR2 SNEGSKA (reference sequence). This CDR3 spans 13 amino acids. V dropped 3 bases and J dropped 4; count of bases not matched to a gene: 6. The CDR3 region is CSASRAGPYEQYF. The CDR3, as DNA: TGCAGTGCTAGTCGAGCGGGACCTTACGAGCAGTACTTC.

The rearrangement joins TRBV18 to TRBJ2-7; maybe TRBD2 (5 bases). This CDR3 is 14 amino acids long. CDR1 and CDR2 (germline): KGHSH, LQKENI. Deletions cut 6 bases from V and 4 bases from J, with 16 bases between. The CDR3 loop is CASSQSPGGYEQYF. The CDR3 bases are TGTGCCAGCTCTCAGAGCCCCGGAGGATACGAGCAGTACTTC.

This rearrangement joins TRBV29-1 to TRBJ1-1, with D possibly TRBD1 on 5 matching bases. V was shortened by 4 bases and J by 2 bases, with 8 bases between the two germline ends. From germline, CDR1 is SQVTM and CDR2 ANQGSEA. The CDR3 sequence is 12 residues long. This CDR3 is CSVVGVNTEAFF. CDR3 nucleotide sequence: TGCAGCGTTGTAGGGGTTAACACTGAAGCTTTCTTT.

The genes are TRBV9 and TRBJ1-6; D ambiguous. The CDR3 runs 14 residues. The germline V gene encodes CDR1 SGDLS and CDR2 YYNGEE. V lost 6 bases, J lost 2 bases, and 9 bases lay in between. CDR3 sequence reads: CASNGGAYNSPLHF. CDR3 sequence (DNA): TGTGCCAGCAACGGAGGCGCCTATAATTCACCCCTCCACTTT.

This clonotype showed up many times. The chain is built from TRBV7-9 and TRBJ2-1; no clear D. Trimming cost V 5 bases and J 5 bases, with 13 bases left between them. Looked up from germline, CDR1 is SEHNR and CDR2 is FQNEAQ (reference sequence). The CDR3 is 14 residues long. The CDR3 bases are TGTGCCAGCAGCCATATTGGACCAGACAATGAGCAGTTCTTC. The encoded protein is CASSHIGPDNEQFF.

This CDR3 reads CASSLLGTQVPLAFF. The CDR3 region has the DNA TGTGCCAGCAGCCTCCTTGGAACACAGGTCCCTCTGGCTTTCTTT. The chain couples TRBV5-4 to TRBJ1-1, with D perhaps TRBD1 (5 bases). Germline V CDR1 and CDR2: SGHNT, YYREEE (reference sequence). The CDR3 length is 15 residues. V lost 4 bases and J lost 11, with 24 bases in between.

This clonotype was detected only a few times. The chain has TRBV14 and TRBJ2-1, with D possibly TRBD1 on 5 matching bases. Per germline, CDR1 SGHDN and CDR2 FVKESK. With 3 bases removed from V and 3 bases from J, the gap between germline ends came to 12 bases. The CDR3 has 15 amino acids. The CDR3 region has the DNA TGTGCCAGCAGCCACACCCTGGACATCTACAATGAGCAGTTCTTC. Translation: CASSHTLDIYNEQFF.

For this clonotype: A junction end diverges from the germline sequence, so it may reflect a read error. The V gene is TRBV19, the J gene TRBJ1-4; D gene unclear. Looked up from germline, CDR1 is LNHDA and CDR2 is SQIVND (reference sequence). This CDR3 spans 15 amino acids. DNA of the CDR3: TGTGCCAGTAGTCTAGAGGGAGTCACTAATGAAAAACTGTTTTTT. Translating it yields CASSLEGVTNEKLFF. The entire variable domain, with the rest obtained from reference TRBV19 and TRBJ1-4, is as follows: DGGITQSPKYLFRKEGQNVTLSCEQNLNHDAMYWYRQDPGQGLRLIYYSQIVNDFQKGDIAEGYSVSREKKESFPLTVTSAQKNPTAFYLCASSLEGVTNEKLFFGSGTQLSVL.

The table lists this clonotype with a few counts. This chain connects TRBV5-5 to TRBJ1-5; 7 bases map to TRBD1. The CDR3 contains 14 residues. The J segment lost 6 bases and the V segment lost 0 bases, leaving 3 bases of the junction unmatched. Germline V gene sequence: CDR1 SGHKS, CDR2 YYEKEE (reference sequence). The CDR3 DNA reads as TGTGCCAGCAGCTTGGGACAGGGCGGTCAGCCCCAGCATTTT. It yields the protein CASSLGQGGQPQHF. Complete variable domain (other parts from reference TRBV5-5 and TRBJ1-5): DAGVTQSPTHLIKTRGQQVTLRCSPISGHKSVSWYQQVLGQGPQFIFQYYEKEERGRGNFPDRFSARQFPNYSSELNVNALLLGDSALYLCASSLGQGGQPQHFGDGTRLSIL.